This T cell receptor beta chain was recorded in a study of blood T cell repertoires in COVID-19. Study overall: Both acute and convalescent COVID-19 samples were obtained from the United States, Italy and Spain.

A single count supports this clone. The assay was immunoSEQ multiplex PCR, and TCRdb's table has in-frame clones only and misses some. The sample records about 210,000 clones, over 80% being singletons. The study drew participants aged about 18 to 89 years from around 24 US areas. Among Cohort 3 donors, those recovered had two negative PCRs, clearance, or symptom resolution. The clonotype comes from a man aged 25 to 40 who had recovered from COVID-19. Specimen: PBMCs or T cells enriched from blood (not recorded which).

CDR3 coding DNA: TGTGCCAGCAGCTTGCGACAGGGGGGCCCCGGGGAGCTGTTTTTT. It yields the protein CASSLRQGGPGELFF. This chain connects TRBV5-5 to TRBJ2-2; 9 positions agree with TRBD1. J gave up 6 bases and V 1 base, and 4 bases lay outside the gene matches. The length of the CDR3 is 15 residues. From germline, CDR1 is SGHKS and CDR2 YYEKEE (reference sequence). Full variable domain (outside the CDR3, taken from reference TRBV5-5 and TRBJ2-2): DAGVTQSPTHLIKTRGQQVTLRCSPISGHKSVSWYQQVLGQGPQFIFQYYEKEERGRGNFPDRFSARQFPNYSSELNVNALLLGDSALYLCASSLRQGGPGELFFGEGSRLTVL.